These 18 T cell receptor beta chains share one sample of origin, sequenced in a study of shared clonotypes between healthy human individuals. Sequencing was performed with immunoSEQ multiplex PCR; in TCRdb, only in-frame clones are kept and a portion is missing. The sample lists more than 400,000 clones, approximately 82% seen once, with about 12% in the top ten. Input material: PBMCs. These receptors were taken from a woman aged 40-49 years in good health. Some clones in this sample may be carry-over from other donors' samples.

About this clone itself: The same CDR3 can be traced to other DNA sequences in this sample. The V call is TRBV27, the J call TRBJ2-1; 11 nucleotides agree with TRBD2. From germline, CDR1 is MNHEY and CDR2 SMNVEV (reference sequence). The CDR3 is 15 amino acids. V lost 6 bases and J lost 4; bases outside the gene matches: 5. CDR3 coding DNA: TGTGCCAGCAGCCCCGGGACTAGCGGTTACAATGAGCAGTTCTTC. Its translation: CASSPGTSGYNEQFF.

The DNA of the CDR3 is TGTGCCAGCAGCTTAGCAGCGGACCACTACAATGAGCAGTTCTTC. Translation: CASSLAADHYNEQFF. This rearrangement joins TRBV7-2 to TRBJ2-1; the D gene is possibly TRBD2 (5 bases). The CDR3 sequence is 15 residues long. Germline CDR1 SGHTA, CDR2 FQGNSA. V lost 0 bases to trimming and J lost 3 bases, with 9 bases between them.

V usage is TRBV11-3 and J usage is TRBJ2-7; D is uncertain. The CDR3 contains 13 residues. CDR1 is SGHNT and CDR2 is YENEEA in the germline V gene. The V end lost 3 bases, the J end lost 0 bases, and 6 bases lay between the germline ends. In DNA form, the CDR3 reads TGTGCCAGCAGCTTGGACGCCTCCTACGAGCAGTACTTC. It is translated as CASSLDASYEQYF.

The rearrangement links TRBV5-1 to TRBJ1-2; D remains unclear. Trimming shortened V by 4 bases and J by 3 bases, and 28 bases separated the two germline ends. Looked up from germline, CDR1 is SGHRS and CDR2 is YFSETQ. This CDR3 has 19 amino acids. DNA for the CDR3: TGCGCCAGCAGCAATCGCCCCCGGGTCGGCAACCAGGTGGACTATGGCTACACCTTC. The encoded protein is CASSNRPRVGNQVDYGYTF.

The chain joins TRBV19 to TRBJ2-2, with a weak D call TRBD2 (6 bases). The CDR3 contains 14 residues. Germline CDR1 is LNHDA and CDR2 is SQIVND (reference sequence). V was cut by 5 bases and J by 3 bases, with 10 bases left in between. As DNA, the CDR3 is TGTGCCAGTAGTGAGTGGGGGGACACCGGGGAGCTGTTTTTT. Translating it yields CASSEWGDTGELFF.

This chain uses TRBV18 with TRBJ1-4; no definite D call. Deletions cut 8 bases from V and 6 bases from J, with 16 bases between. In germline, CDR1 is KGHSH, CDR2 LQKENI. The CDR3 is 14 residues long. This chain's CDR3 is CASRPAISYEKLFF. The CDR3 bases are TGTGCCAGCCGGCCAGCGATCTCCTATGAAAAACTGTTTTTT. Full variable domain (missing parts from reference TRBV18 and TRBJ1-4): NAGVMQNPRHLVRRRGQEARLRCSPMKGHSHVYWYRQLPEEGLKFMVYLQKENIIDESGMPKERFSAEFPKEGPSILRIQQVVRGDSAAYFCASRPAISYEKLFFGSGTQLSVL.

The chain is built from TRBV19 and TRBJ1-2, with D possibly matching TRBD1 (5 bases). In germline, CDR1 is LNHDA, CDR2 SQIVND (reference sequence). Trimming left V 8 bases short and J 0 bases short, with 13 bases between. The CDR3 sequence is 14 residues long. In DNA form, the CDR3 reads TGTGCCAGTCAGGAGGGGCGATCTAACTATGGCTACACCTTC. Its translation: CASQEGRSNYGYTF.

The CDR3 sequence: CASSQGGRDQPQHF. CDR3 sequence (DNA): TGCGCCAGCAGCCAAGGGGGAAGGGATCAGCCCCAGCATTTT. The chain recombines TRBV4-3 with TRBJ1-5; D unresolved. The germline CDR1 and CDR2 sequences are LGHNA and YSLEER. The ends were cut back, 1 base at V and 5 bases at J, with 9 bases in the middle. The CDR3 is 14 amino acids.

This chain connects TRBV11-2 to TRBJ1-2; the D is unclear. The V end lost 1 base, the J end lost 2 bases, and 11 bases lay between the germline ends. The CDR3 is made up of 15 amino acids. Germline lookup yields CDR1 SGHAT and CDR2 FQNNGV. The CDR3 sequence: CASSLGSGVNYGYTF. The CDR3 coding sequence is TGTGCCAGCAGCTTAGGGTCGGGAGTCAACTATGGCTACACCTTC.

The CDR3 nucleotides are TGTGCCAGTAGTAGTATAGCGGGAGAATTCTACGAGCAGTACTTC. This encodes CASSSIAGEFYEQYF. J is TRBJ2-7 and V is TRBV19; 9 bases are a match to TRBD2. The CDR3 has 15 amino acids. Germline V CDR1 and CDR2: LNHDA, SQIVND (reference sequence). Trimming cost V 4 bases and J 3 bases; bases outside gene matches: 7.

The chain recombines TRBV7-2 with TRBJ2-7; D may be TRBD2 (6 bases). Trimming left V 5 bases short and J 2 bases short, with 13 bases between. Germline V gene sequence: CDR1 SGHTA, CDR2 FQGNSA. This CDR3 comprises 14 residues. In DNA, the CDR3 is TGTGCCAGCAGCCATAATAGCGGAACCTACGAGCAGTACTTC. It yields the protein CASSHNSGTYEQYF.

The CDR3 coding sequence is TGCAGCGTTGACCGGTGGGGCCTTGGGGAAGCGGGAGGAATGAGAGATACGCAGTATTTT. This encodes CSVDRWGLGEAGGMRDTQYF. The rearrangement uses TRBV29-1 and TRBJ2-3, with 9 bases matching TRBD2. With V trimmed by 3 bases and J by 5 bases, 24 bases remained unmatched. Germline V lookup: CDR1 SQVTM, CDR2 ANQGSEA. The CDR3 runs to 20 residues.

The chain recombines TRBV5-1 with TRBJ1-1; 8 bases map to TRBD1. Looked up from germline, CDR1 is SGHRS and CDR2 is YFSETQ. The CDR3 length is 14 residues. J was trimmed by 7 bases and V by 0 bases; bases with no gene match: 5. The chain's CDR3 is CASSLDIGTGEAFF. In nucleotides, the CDR3 is TGCGCCAGCAGCTTGGATATCGGGACAGGTGAAGCTTTCTTT.

J is TRBJ2-3 and V is TRBV28; D is ambiguous. The germline V gene encodes CDR1 MDHEN and CDR2 SYDVKM. The CDR3 has 11 amino acids. Trimming removed 6 bases from V and 6 bases from J, with 7 bases in between. In nucleotides, the CDR3 is TGTGCCAGCAGGATGAGGGATACGCAGTATTTT. It yields the protein CASRMRDTQYF.

The V and J genes are TRBV15 and TRBJ2-6; tentative D call: TRBD2 (6 bases). The ends were cut back, 0 bases at V and 0 bases at J, with 9 bases in the middle. The germline CDR1 and CDR2 sequences are LNHNV and YYDKDF (reference sequence). The CDR3 runs to 17 residues. The CDR3 is CATSREEGTSGANVLTF. CDR3 nucleotides: TGTGCCACCAGCAGAGAGGAGGGAACCTCTGGGGCCAACGTCCTGACTTTC.

In DNA, the CDR3 is TGTGCCAGCAGCCCCGTGGCGGTTCCGAACGAGCAGTACTTC. This codes for CASSPVAVPNEQYF. This chain joins TRBV7-9 and TRBJ2-7; D not certain. Per the germline V gene, CDR1 is SEHNR and CDR2 is FQNEAQ (reference sequence). The CDR3 covers 14 residues. Trimming took off 5 bases at V and 5 bases at J, with 16 bases between the two ends.

The genes are TRBV10-3 and TRBJ1-5; tentative D call: TRBD1 (5 bases). Germline V gives CDR1 ENHRY, CDR2 SYGVKD. The CDR3 is 15 amino acids. With 9 bases removed from V and 4 bases from J, the gap between germline ends came to 19 bases. This chain's CDR3 is CAIARVNGRNQPQHF. The CDR3 nucleotides are TGTGCCATTGCCAGGGTGAACGGTCGGAATCAGCCCCAGCATTTT.

This clone was detected only a few times. CDR3 nucleotides: TGTGCCAGCAGTAGACATACCGGGAACTCAAGAAACACCATATATTTT. It is translated as CASSRHTGNSRNTIYF. The rearrangement joins TRBV28 to TRBJ1-3; no firm D call. Germline lookup yields CDR1 MDHEN and CDR2 SYDVKM. The CDR3 is 16 amino acids. The ends were cut back, 5 bases at V and 5 bases at J, with 19 bases in the middle.